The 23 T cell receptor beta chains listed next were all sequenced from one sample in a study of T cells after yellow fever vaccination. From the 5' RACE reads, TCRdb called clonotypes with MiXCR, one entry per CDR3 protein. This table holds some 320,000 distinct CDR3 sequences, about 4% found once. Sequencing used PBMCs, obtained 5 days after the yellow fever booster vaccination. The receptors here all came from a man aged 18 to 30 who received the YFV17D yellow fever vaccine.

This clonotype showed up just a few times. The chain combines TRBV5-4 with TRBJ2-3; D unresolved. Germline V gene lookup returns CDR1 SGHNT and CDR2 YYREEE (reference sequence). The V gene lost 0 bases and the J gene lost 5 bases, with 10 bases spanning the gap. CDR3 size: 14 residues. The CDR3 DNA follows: TGTGCCAGCAGCTTGGAACTAACCCGAGATACGCAGTATTTT. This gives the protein CASSLELTRDTQYF.

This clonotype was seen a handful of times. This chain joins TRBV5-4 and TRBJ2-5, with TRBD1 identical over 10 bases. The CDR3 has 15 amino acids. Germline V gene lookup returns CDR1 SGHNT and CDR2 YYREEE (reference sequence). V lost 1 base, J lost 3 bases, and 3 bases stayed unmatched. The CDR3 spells CASSLLDRGEETQYF. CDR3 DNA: TGTGCCAGCAGCTTGCTGGACAGGGGGGAAGAGACCCAGTACTTC. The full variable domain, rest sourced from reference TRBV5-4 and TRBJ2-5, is ETGVTQSPTHLIKTRGQQVTLRCSSQSGHNTVSWYQQALGQGPQFIFQYYREEENGRGNFPPRFSGLQFPNYSSELNVNALELDDSALYLCASSLLDRGEETQYFGPGTRLLVL.

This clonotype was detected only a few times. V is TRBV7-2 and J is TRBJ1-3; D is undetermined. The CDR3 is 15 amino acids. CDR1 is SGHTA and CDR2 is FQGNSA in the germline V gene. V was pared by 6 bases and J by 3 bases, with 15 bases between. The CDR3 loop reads CASSPYIGSGNTIYF. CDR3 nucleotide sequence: TGTGCCAGCAGTCCATACATTGGGAGTGGAAACACCATATATTTT.

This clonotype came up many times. CDR3 sequence: CASSLSGPHNSPLHF. CDR3 in DNA: TGTGCCAGCAGCTTATCGGGGCCTCATAATTCACCCCTCCACTTT. The genes are TRBV7-2 and TRBJ1-6, with D perhaps matching TRBD1 (5 bases). The ends were cut back, 2 bases at V and 5 bases at J, with 10 bases in the middle. CDR3 size: 15 residues. Germline CDR1 reads SGHTA; CDR2 reads FQGNSA.

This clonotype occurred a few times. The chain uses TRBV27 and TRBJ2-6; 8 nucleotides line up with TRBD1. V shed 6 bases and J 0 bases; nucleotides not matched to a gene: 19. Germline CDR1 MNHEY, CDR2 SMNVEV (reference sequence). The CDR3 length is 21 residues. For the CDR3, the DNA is TGTGCCAGCAGGCTGGGACAGGACTTGAGGTACCATCCCTCTGGGGCCAACGTCCTGACTTTC. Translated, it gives CASRLGQDLRYHPSGANVLTF.

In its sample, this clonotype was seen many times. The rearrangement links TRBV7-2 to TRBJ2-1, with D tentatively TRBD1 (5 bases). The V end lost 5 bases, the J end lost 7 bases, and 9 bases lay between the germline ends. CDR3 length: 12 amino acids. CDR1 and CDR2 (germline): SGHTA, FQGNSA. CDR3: CASSQAGNEQFF. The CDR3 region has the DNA TGTGCCAGCAGCCAAGCAGGGAATGAGCAGTTCTTC.

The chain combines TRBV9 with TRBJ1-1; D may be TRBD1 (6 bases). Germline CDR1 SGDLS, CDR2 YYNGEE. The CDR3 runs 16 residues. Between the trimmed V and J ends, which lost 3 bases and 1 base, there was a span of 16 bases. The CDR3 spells CASSALTGTQNTEAFF. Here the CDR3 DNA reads TGTGCCAGCAGCGCACTAACCGGGACACAGAACACTGAAGCTTTCTTT.

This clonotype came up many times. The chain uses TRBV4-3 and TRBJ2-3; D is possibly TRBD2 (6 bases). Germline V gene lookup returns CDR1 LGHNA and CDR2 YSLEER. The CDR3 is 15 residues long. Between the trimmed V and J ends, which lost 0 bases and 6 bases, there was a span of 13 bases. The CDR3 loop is CASSQEFGGRDTQYF. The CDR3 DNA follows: TGCGCCAGCAGCCAAGAATTCGGGGGTAGGGATACGCAGTATTTT.

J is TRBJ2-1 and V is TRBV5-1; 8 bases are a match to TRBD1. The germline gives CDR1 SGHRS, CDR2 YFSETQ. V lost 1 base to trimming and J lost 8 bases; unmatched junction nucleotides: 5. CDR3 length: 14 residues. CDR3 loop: CASSLLQGDDEQFF. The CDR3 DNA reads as TGCGCCAGCAGCTTGTTACAGGGGGATGATGAGCAGTTCTTC.

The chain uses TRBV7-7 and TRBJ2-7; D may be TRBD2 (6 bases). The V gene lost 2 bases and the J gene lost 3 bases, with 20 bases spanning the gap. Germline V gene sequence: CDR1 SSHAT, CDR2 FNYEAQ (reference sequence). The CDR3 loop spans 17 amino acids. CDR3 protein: CASSLSYGTGLGYEQYF. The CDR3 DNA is TGTGCCAGCAGCTTATCATATGGTACGGGACTTGGCTACGAGCAGTACTTC.

The CDR3 DNA reads as TGTGCCAGCAGCCGGACAGGGGTATCTAACACCATATATTTT. It encodes CASSRTGVSNTIYF. The chain joins TRBV4-2 to TRBJ1-3; the match to TRBD1 covers 9 bases. CDR1 LGHNA and CDR2 YNFKEQ come from the germline V gene. The CDR3 loop spans 14 amino acids. J gave up 7 bases and V 4 bases, and 5 bases lay outside the gene matches.

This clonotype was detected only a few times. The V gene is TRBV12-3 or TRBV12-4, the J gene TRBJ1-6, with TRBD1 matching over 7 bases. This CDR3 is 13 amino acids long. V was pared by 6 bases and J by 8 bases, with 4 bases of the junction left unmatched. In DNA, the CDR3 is TGTGCCAGCAGGACAGGGTGGGATTCACCCCTCCACTTT. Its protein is CASRTGWDSPLHF.

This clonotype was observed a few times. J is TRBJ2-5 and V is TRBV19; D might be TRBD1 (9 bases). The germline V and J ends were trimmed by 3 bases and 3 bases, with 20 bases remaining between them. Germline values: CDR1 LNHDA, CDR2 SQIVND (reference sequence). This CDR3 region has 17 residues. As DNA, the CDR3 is TGTGCCAGTAGTATCAAAAAGACAGGGGGACTAGAAGAGACCCAGTACTTC. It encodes CASSIKKTGGLEETQYF.

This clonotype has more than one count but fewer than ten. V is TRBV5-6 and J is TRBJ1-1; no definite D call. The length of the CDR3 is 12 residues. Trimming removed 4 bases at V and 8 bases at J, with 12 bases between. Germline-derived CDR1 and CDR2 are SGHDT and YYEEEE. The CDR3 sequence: CASSPRGGEAFF. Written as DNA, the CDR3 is TGTGCCAGCAGCCCCCGGGGAGGAGAAGCTTTCTTT.

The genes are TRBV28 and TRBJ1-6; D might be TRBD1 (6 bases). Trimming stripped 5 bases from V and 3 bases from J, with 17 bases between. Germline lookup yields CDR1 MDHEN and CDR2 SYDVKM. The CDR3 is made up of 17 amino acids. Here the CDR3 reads CASSETDRWSYNSPLHF. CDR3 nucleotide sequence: TGTGCCAGCAGTGAGACAGACAGGTGGAGCTATAATTCACCCCTCCACTTT. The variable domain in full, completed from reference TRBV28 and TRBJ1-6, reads DVKVTQSSRYLVKRTGEKVFLECVQDMDHENMFWYRQDPGLGLRLIYFSYDVKMKEKGDIPEGYSVSREKKERFSLILESASTNQTSMYLCASSETDRWSYNSPLHFGNGTRLTVT.

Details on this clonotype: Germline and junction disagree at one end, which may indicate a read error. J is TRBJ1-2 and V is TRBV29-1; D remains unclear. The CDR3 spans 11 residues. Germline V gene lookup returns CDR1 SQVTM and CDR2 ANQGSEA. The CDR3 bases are TGCAGCGTTGAAGACAACTATGTCTACACCTTC. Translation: CSVEDNYVYTF.

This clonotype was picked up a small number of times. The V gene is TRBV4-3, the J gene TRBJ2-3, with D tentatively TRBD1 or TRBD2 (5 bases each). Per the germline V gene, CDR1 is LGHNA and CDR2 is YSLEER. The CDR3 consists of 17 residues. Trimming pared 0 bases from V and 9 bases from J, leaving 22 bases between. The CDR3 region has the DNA TGCGCCAGCAGCCAAGATCAAGCCTACGGGGTGGGGGAGACGCAGTATTTT. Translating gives CASSQDQAYGVGETQYF.

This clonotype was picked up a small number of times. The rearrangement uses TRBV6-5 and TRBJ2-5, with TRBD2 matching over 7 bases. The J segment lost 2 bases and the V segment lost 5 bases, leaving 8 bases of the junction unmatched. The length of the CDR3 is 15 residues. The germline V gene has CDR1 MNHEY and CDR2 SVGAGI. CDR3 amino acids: CASSISLAVQETQYF. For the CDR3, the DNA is TGTGCCAGCAGTATCTCCCTAGCGGTACAAGAGACCCAGTACTTC.

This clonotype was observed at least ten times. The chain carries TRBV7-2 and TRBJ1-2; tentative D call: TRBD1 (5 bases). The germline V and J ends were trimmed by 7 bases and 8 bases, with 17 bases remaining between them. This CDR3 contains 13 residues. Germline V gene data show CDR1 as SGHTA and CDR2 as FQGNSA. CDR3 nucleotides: TGTGCCAGCATATCCCCCGGGGGAAGAGGCTACACCTTC. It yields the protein CASISPGGRGYTF.

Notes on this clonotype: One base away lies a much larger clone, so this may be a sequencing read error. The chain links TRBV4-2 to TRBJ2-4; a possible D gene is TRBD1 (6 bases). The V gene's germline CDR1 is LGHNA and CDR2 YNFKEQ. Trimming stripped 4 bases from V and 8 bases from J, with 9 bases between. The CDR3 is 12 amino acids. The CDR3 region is CASSLDRYIQYF. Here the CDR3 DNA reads TGTGCCAGCAGCCTGGACAGATACATTCAGTACTTC.

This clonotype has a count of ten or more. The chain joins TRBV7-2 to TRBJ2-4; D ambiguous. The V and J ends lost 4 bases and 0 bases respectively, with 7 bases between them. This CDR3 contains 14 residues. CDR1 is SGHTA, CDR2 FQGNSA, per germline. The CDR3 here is CASSSRLAKNIQYF. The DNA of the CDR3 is TGTGCCAGCAGCTCCCGCTTAGCCAAAAACATTCAGTACTTC.

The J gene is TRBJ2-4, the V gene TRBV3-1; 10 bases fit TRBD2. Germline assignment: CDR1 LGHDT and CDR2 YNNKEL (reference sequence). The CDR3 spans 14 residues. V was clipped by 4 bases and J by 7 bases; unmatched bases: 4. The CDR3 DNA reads TGTGCCAGCAGCCCGAGCGGGGGGGCGAACATTCAGTACTTC. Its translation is CASSPSGGANIQYF.

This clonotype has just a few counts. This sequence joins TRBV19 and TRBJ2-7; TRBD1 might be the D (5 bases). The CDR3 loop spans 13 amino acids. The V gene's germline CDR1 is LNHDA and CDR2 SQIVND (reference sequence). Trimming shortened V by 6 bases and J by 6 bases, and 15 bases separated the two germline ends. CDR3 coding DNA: TGTGCCAGTAGGGAGTACCAGGGCCTCGAGCAGTACTTC. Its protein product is CASREYQGLEQYF.